This entry describes one T cell receptor (beta chain). Different DNA sequences within this sample yield the same CDR3. Only in-frame clones appear in the TCRdb table, and some are missing; sequencing was by immunoSEQ multiplex PCR. The sample lists roughly 120,000 clones, less than 85% occurring once. The data were taken from a study of blood T cell repertoires in COVID-19. About the study: Donors in the United States, Italy and Spain gave samples during acute or convalescent COVID-19. From T cells, B-cell-depleted T cells, or PBMCs came the material, which was cDNA or gDNA.

Material: peripheral blood. The receptor comes from a man in his forties or fifties with acute or convalescent COVID-19.

DNA for the CDR3: TGTGCCAGCAGTTACGGGGGGACGTACAATGAGCAGTTCTTC. Protein sequence: CASSYGGTYNEQFF. This rearrangement joins TRBV6-6 to TRBJ2-1; a weak D match, TRBD2 (6 bases). CDR3 length: 14 residues. From germline, CDR1 is MNHNY and CDR2 SVGAGI (reference sequence). V lost 2 bases to trimming and J lost 4 bases, with 9 bases between them.